A selection of T cell receptor beta chains follows, all from one sample in a study of T cell responses to AZD1222 COVID-19 vaccine. Clones were sequenced by immunoSEQ multiplex PCR, and TCRdb holds only the in-frame ones, with some missing. The profile shows some 70,000 clones, 84% of them singletons. The material was peripheral blood, obtained on day 0 of AZD1222 vaccination. The receptors were sampled from an adult in good health. Both conserved end residues are part of each CDR3. Each record gives: D gene, clone size, V gene, J gene, CDR3 DNA, CDR3 protein. D genes are given only for firm matches. Rows give clone size only sometimes, using once, few, many, or a class for an expanded clone.

>NA|NA|TRBV9|TRBJ1-2
TGTGCCAGCAGCGTGGGGTACAGCTCATATGGCTACACCTTC
CASSVGYSSYGYTF
>NA|NA|TRBV12-3/TRBV12-4|TRBJ1-5
TGTGCCAGCGTGGGGGGCAGCAATCAGCCCCAGCATTTT
CASVGGSNQPQHF
>TRBD1|NA|TRBV6-5|TRBJ2-5
TGTGCCAGCAGGGAGACAGGGGTAGGAGAGACCCAGTACTTC
CASRETGVGETQYF
>NA|NA|TRBV11-2|TRBJ1-1
TGTGCCAGCAGCCCCCGGAGAGGGGCGGCGGAAGCTTTCTTT
CASSPRRGAAEAFF
>NA|once|TRBV18|TRBJ1-4
TGTGCCAGCTCACCTCTGGCTGGAACTAATGAAAAACTGTTTTTT
CASSPLAGTNEKLFF
>NA|NA|TRBV5-6|TRBJ1-6
TGTGCCAGCAGCTACGCCGTCGGCAGCCCCTATAATTCACCCCTCCACTTT
CASSYAVGSPYNSPLHF
>NA|once|TRBV19|TRBJ2-5
TGTGCCAGTAGTACACACACTCCAGGGAAAGAGACCCAGTACTTC
CASSTHTPGKETQYF
>TRBD1|NA|TRBV5-6|TRBJ1-6
TGTGCCAGCAGCTTGGATGTGCAGGGGGATAATTCACCCCTCCACTTT
CASSLDVQGDNSPLHF
>TRBD1|NA|TRBV28|TRBJ1-5
TGTGCCAGCAGTCAAATCGAGGGGACAGGGTCCTTTCAGCCCCAGCATTTT
CASSQIEGTGSFQPQHF
>NA|NA|TRBV21-1|TRBJ1-2
TGTGCCAGCAGCAAATCCAGGGAGGAAGACTACACCTTC
CASSKSREEDYTF
>TRBD2|NA|TRBV4-1|TRBJ2-3
TGCGCCAGCAGCCAAGATCCAGGTGTAGCGGGGGGCACAGATACGCAGTATTTT
CASSQDPGVAGGTDTQYF
>NA|NA|TRBV9|TRBJ2-7
TGTGCCAGCTTAGGAACAAATACCTACGAGCAGTACTTC
CASLGTNTYEQYF
>NA|once|TRBV2|TRBJ2-3
TGTGCCAGCAGTCCCACCAGGGTTGAGTATTTT
CASSPTRVEYF
>NA|once|TRBV21-1|TRBJ1-5
TGTGCCAGCAGCAGGGGGTTCTATAGCAATCAGCCCCAGCATTTT
CASSRGFYSNQPQHF
>NA|NA|TRBV9|TRBJ2-4
TGTGCCAGCAGCGTAGGGACACCTGACATTCAGTACTTC
CASSVGTPDIQYF
>NA|NA|TRBV27|TRBJ2-7
TGTGCCAGCAGTTTATCCGGACAGACCTACGAGCAGTACTTC
CASSLSGQTYEQYF
>TRBD2|NA|TRBV6-5|TRBJ2-1
TGTGCCAGCAGGGCTAGCGGGGGGTCGTACAATGAGCAGTTCTTC
CASRASGGSYNEQFF
>NA|NA|TRBV28|TRBJ1-2
TGTGCCAGCAGTTTAGCAGGGAGTTTTGATGGTGGCTACACCTTC
CASSLAGSFDGGYTF
>NA|NA|TRBV3-1/TRBV3-2|TRBJ1-1
TGTGCCAGCAGCCAAGGCACAGGCCGTGAAGCTTTCTTT
CASSQGTGREAFF
>NA|NA|TRBV5-6|TRBJ1-5
TGTGCCAGCAGCCTACTGAGGAGCGAACAGCCCCAGCATTTT
CASSLLRSEQPQHF
>NA|few|TRBV2|TRBJ1-1
TGTGCCAGCAGTACGGACGGAAGGGGCACTGAAGCTTTCTTT
CASSTDGRGTEAFF
>NA|NA|TRBV19|TRBJ1-2
TGTGCCAGTACCCTAGGACTGAATAACTATGGCTACACCTTC
CASTLGLNNYGYTF
>NA|NA|TRBV7-9|TRBJ2-5
TGTGCCAGCAGCCCTCCCCTTCGACCGCCACAAGAGACCCAGTACTTC
CASSPPLRPPQETQYF
>NA|NA|TRBV19|TRBJ2-7
TGTGCCAGTAGTAACCCGCTAGGACAGAGTGCCTACGAGCAGTACTTC
CASSNPLGQSAYEQYF
>TRBD2|NA|TRBV28|TRBJ2-2
TGTGCCAGCGTAATGGGGGGGAAATTAAACACCGGGGAGCTGTTTTTT
CASVMGGKLNTGELFF
>TRBD2|NA|TRBV20-1|TRBJ2-5
TGCAGTGCTAGTGGGCGGGGGGCCCAAGAGACCCAGTACTTC
CSASGRGAQETQYF
>TRBD2|few|TRBV7-2|TRBJ2-1
TGTGCCAGCAGCTTGGTATCGGGACTAGTATACAATGAGCAGTTCTTC
CASSLVSGLVYNEQFF
>TRBD1|NA|TRBV30|TRBJ1-4
TGTGCCTGGAATGCTCAGGGGGCGGGAGAAAAACTGTTTTTT
CAWNAQGAGEKLFF
>NA|few|TRBV7-9|TRBJ1-2
TGTGCCAGCAGCTCGGCTTCGTTGGGCTACACCTTC
CASSSASLGYTF
>NA|once|TRBV28|TRBJ2-1
TGTGCCAGCACTCTAGGATACAATGAGCAGTTCTTC
CASTLGYNEQFF
>NA|NA|TRBV2|TRBJ2-3
TGTGCCAGCAGTGACTCCGGGGGAGCAGATACGCAGTATTTT
CASSDSGGADTQYF
>NA|NA|TRBV9|TRBJ1-1
TGTGCCAGTAGGAAAGAGGGTGGTGAAGCTTTCTTT
CASRKEGGEAFF
>TRBD1|NA|TRBV7-9|TRBJ2-7
TGTGCCAGCAGTCGCACAGGGGACGAGCAGTACTTC
CASSRTGDEQYF
>TRBD1|NA|TRBV28|TRBJ2-3
TGTGCCAGCAGTGGCGGTGGACAGGGGTTTACAGATACGCAGTATTTT
CASSGGGQGFTDTQYF
>NA|NA|TRBV5-1|TRBJ1-2
TGCGCCAGCAACCTCGACGCGGGACCCCATTATGGCTACACCTTC
CASNLDAGPHYGYTF
>NA|NA|TRBV10-1|TRBJ1-5
TGCGCCAGCAGTGCAAATAGCAATCAGCCCCAGCATTTT
CASSANSNQPQHF
>NA|NA|TRBV28|TRBJ1-5
TGTGCCACTCAGCCCCTGGATAGCAATCAGCCCCAGCATTTT
CATQPLDSNQPQHF
>NA|NA|TRBV24-1|TRBJ2-7
TGTGCCACCGAAGGGGGGGGACAGACCTACGAGCAGTACTTC
CATEGGGQTYEQYF
>TRBD1|many|TRBV19|TRBJ2-7
TGTGCCAGTAGTGTCACCGGGACAGGGGTAGAGCAGTACTTC
CASSVTGTGVEQYF
>TRBD2|NA|TRBV7-9|TRBJ2-3
TGTGCCAGCAGCTTATCCAGCGGGGGGTTTAGGGGCACAGATACGCAGTATTTT
CASSLSSGGFRGTDTQYF
>NA|NA|TRBV30|TRBJ1-1
TGTGCCTGGAGTGTACTAGGGAACACTGAAGCTTTCTTT
CAWSVLGNTEAFF
>TRBD1|NA|TRBV3-1/TRBV3-2|TRBJ1-5
TGTGCCAGCAGCCAAGGGACAGGGAACGGGCAGCCCCAGCATTTT
CASSQGTGNGQPQHF
>NA|NA|TRBV5-1|TRBJ1-3
TGCGCCAGCAGCCCTACGGCAGGCTCTCGAGGAAACACCATATATTTT
CASSPTAGSRGNTIYF
>NA|NA|TRBV19|TRBJ2-5
TGTGCCAGTAGTATAGGAGGGGGGGTGGAGACCCAGTACTTC
CASSIGGGVETQYF
>NA|NA|TRBV6-6|TRBJ2-3
TGTGCCAGCAAAATGTCGGGCGGGGAGAATACGCAGTATTTT
CASKMSGGENTQYF